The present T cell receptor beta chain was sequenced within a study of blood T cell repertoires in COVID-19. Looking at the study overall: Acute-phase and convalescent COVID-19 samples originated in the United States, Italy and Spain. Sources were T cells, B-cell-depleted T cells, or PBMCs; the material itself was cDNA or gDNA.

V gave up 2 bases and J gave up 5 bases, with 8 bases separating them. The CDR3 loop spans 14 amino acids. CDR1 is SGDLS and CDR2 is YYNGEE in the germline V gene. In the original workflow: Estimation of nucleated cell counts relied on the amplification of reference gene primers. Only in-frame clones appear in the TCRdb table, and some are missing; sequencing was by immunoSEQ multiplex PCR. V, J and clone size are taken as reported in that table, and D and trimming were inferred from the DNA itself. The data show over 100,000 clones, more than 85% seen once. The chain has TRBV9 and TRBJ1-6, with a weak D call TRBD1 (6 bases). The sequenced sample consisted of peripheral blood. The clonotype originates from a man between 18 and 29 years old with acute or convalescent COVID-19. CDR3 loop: CASSVRQDNSPLHF. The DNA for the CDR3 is TGTGCCAGCAGCGTTCGACAGGATAATTCACCCCTCCACTTT.